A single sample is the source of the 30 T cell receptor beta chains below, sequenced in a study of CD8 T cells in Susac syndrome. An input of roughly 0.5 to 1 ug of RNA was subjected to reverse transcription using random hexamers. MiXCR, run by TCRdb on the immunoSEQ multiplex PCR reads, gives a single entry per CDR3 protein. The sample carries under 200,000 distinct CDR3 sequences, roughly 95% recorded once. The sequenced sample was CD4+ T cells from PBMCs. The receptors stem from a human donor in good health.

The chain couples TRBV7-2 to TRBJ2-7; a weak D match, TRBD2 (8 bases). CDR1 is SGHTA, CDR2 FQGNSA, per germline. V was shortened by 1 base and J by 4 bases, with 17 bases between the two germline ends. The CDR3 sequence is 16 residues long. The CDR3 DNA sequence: TGTGCCAGCAGCTTAGACCTGACAGGGACTAGATACGAGCAGTACTTC. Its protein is CASSLDLTGTRYEQYF. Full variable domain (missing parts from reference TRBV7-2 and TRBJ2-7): GAGVSQSPSNKVTEKGKDVELRCDPISGHTALYWYRQSLGQGLEFLIYFQGNSAPDKSGLPSDRFSAERTGGSVSTLTIQRTQQEDSAVYLCASSLDLTGTRYEQYFGPGTRLTVT.

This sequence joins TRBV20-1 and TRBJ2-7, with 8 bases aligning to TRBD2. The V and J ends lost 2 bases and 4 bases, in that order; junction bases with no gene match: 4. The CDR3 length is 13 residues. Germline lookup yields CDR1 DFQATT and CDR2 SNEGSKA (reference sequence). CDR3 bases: TGCAGTGCTAGAACTAGCGGCAAATACGAGCAGTACGTC. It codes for CSARTSGKYEQYV.

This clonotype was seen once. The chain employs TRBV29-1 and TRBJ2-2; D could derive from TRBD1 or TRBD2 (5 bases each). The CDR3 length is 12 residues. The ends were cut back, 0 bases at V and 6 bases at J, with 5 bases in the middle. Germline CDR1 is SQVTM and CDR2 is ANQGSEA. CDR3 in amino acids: CSVEEGPGELFF. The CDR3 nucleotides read TGCAGCGTTGAAGAGGGACCCGGGGAGCTGTTTTTT.

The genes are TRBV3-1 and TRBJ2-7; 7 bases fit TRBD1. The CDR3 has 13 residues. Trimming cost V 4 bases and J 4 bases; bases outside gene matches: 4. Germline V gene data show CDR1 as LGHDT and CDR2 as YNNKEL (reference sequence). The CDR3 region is CASSPGTAYEQYV. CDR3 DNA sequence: TGTGCCAGCAGCCCAGGGACAGCGTACGAGCAGTACGTC.

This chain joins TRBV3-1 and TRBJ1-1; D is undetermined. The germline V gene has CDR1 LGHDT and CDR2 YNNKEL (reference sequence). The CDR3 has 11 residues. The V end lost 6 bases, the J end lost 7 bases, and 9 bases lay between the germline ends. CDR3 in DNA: TGTGCCAGCAGACACGCAGGTGAAGCTTTCTTT. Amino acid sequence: CASRHAGEAFF.

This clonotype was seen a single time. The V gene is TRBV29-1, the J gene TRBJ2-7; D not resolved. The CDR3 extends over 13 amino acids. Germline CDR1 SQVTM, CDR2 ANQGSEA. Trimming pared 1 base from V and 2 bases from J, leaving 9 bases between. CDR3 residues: CSVEVPTAYEQYF. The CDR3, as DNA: TGCAGCGTTGAAGTACCCACGGCCTACGAGCAGTACTTC.

As DNA, the CDR3 is TGTGCCAGCTCACCAAGTGGGCTTGAGCAGTTCTTC. It yields the protein CASSPSGLEQFF. This chain uses TRBV18 with TRBJ2-1; no clear D. The CDR3 has 12 amino acids. Trimming took off 2 bases at V and 9 bases at J, with 8 bases between the two ends. Germline loops: CDR1 KGHSH, CDR2 LQKENI. Complete variable domain (other parts from reference TRBV18 and TRBJ2-1): NAGVMQNPRHLVRRRGQEARLRCSPMKGHSHVYWYRQLPEEGLKFMVYLQKENIIDESGMPKERFSAEFPKEGPSILRIQQVVRGDSAAYFCASSPSGLEQFFGPGTRLTVL.

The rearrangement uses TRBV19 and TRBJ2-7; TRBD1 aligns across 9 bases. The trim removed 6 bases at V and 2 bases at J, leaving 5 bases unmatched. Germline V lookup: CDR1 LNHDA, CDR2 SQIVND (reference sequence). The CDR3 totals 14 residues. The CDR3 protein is CASSSGQGTYEQYF. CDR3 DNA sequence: TGTGCCAGTAGCTCGGGACAGGGTACCTACGAGCAGTACTTC.

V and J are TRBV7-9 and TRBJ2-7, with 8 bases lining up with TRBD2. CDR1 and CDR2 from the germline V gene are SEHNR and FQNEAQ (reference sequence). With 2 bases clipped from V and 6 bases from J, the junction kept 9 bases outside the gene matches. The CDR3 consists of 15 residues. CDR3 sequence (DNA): TGTGCCAGCAGCTTAACGACTAGCGTGGGGCGCGAGCAGTACTTC. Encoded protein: CASSLTTSVGREQYF.

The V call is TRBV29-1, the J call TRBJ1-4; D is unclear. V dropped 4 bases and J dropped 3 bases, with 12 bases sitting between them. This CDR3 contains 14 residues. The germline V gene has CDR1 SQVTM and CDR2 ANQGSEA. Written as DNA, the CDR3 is TGCAGCGTTGGGGTCGGGCAGGCTAATGAAAAACTGTTTTTT. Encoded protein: CSVGVGQANEKLFF.

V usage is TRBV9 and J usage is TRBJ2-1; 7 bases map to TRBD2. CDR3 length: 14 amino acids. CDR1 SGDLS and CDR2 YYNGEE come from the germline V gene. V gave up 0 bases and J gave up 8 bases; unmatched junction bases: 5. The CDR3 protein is CASSVGLSGDEQFF. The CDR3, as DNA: TGTGCCAGCAGCGTAGGGTTGAGCGGGGATGAGCAGTTCTTC.

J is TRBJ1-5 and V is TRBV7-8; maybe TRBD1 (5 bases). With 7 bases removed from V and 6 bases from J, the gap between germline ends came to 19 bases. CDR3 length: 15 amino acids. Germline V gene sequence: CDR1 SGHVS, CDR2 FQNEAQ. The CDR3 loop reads CASTVDNPAGQPQHF. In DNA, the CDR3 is TGTGCCAGCACCGTGGACAATCCGGCGGGTCAGCCCCAGCATTTT.

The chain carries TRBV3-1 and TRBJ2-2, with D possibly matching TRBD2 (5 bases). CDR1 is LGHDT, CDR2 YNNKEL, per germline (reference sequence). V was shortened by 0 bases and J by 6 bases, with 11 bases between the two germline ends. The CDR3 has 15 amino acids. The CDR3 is CASSQDVASSGELFF. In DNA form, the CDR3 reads TGTGCCAGCAGCCAAGATGTCGCTAGCTCCGGGGAGCTGTTTTTT.

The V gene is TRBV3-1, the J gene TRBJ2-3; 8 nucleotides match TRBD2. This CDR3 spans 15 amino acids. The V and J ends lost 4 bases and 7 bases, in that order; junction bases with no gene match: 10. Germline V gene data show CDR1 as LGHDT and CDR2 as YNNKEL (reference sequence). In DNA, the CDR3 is TGTGCCAGCAGCCCATCGGGACTAGTAACGAATACGCAGTATTTT. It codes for CASSPSGLVTNTQYF.

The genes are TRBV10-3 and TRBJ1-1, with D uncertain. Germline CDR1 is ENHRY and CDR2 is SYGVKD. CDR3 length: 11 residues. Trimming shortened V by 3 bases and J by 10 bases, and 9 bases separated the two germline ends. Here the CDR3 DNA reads TGTGCCATCAGTGAATTCGGGCCAGCTTTCTTT. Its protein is CAISEFGPAFF.

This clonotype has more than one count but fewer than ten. The DNA for the CDR3 is TGTGCCAGCAGTGTGGGCCGCTTGAACACTGAAGCTTTCTTT. This translates into CASSVGRLNTEAFF. The chain links TRBV7-8 to TRBJ1-1, with no clear D. The CDR3 sequence is 14 residues long. CDR1 and CDR2 from the germline V gene are SGHVS and FQNEAQ. Trimming left V 6 bases short and J 0 bases short, with 11 bases between.

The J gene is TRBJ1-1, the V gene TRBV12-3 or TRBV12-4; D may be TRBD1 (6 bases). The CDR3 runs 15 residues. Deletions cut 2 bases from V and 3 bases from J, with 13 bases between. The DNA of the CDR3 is TGTGCCAGCAGTTTAACTTCCGGGACACACACTGAAGCTTTCTTT. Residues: CASSLTSGTHTEAFF.

The CDR3 region is CASSLSGGGTYNEQFF. CDR3 in DNA: TGTGCCAGCAGCTTAAGCGGCGGGGGCACCTACAATGAGCAGTTCTTC. The chain carries TRBV11-2 and TRBJ2-1, with D tentatively TRBD2 (7 bases). This CDR3 is built from 16 residues. V lost 2 bases and J 2 bases, leaving 13 bases between the germline ends. Germline CDR1 and CDR2: SGHAT and FQNNGV.

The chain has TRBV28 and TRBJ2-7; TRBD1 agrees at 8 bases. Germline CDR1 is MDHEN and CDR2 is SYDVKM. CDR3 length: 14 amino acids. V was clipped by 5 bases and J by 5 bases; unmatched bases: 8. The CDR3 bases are TGTGCCAGCAGTCCGCAGGACAGGGCGGACGAGCAGTACGTC. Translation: CASSPQDRADEQYV.

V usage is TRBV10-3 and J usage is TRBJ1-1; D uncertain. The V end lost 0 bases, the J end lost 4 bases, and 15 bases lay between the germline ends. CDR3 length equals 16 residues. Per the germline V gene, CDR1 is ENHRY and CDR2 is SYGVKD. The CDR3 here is CAISESQLVGSTEAFF. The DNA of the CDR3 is TGTGCCATCAGTGAGTCACAGCTCGTTGGGTCCACTGAAGCTTTCTTT.

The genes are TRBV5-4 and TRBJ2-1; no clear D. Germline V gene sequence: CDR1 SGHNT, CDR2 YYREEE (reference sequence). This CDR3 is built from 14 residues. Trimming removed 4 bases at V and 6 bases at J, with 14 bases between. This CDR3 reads CASSPRGISNEQFF. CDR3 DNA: TGTGCCAGCAGCCCGCGCGGAATCAGCAATGAGCAGTTCTTC.

The CDR3 here is CSAFPRGLNTEAFF. CDR3 sequence (DNA): TGCAGTGCCTTCCCACGGGGATTGAACACTGAAGCTTTCTTT. The chain employs TRBV20-1 and TRBJ1-1, with D unresolved. The V end was cut by 6 bases, the J end by 0 bases, with 14 bases between. CDR3 length equals 14 residues. The V gene's germline CDR1 is DFQATT and CDR2 SNEGSKA (reference sequence).

CDR3 amino acids: CASTTEATDTQYF. The CDR3, as DNA: TGTGCCAGTACGACAGAGGCCACAGATACGCAGTATTTT. The chain employs TRBV19 and TRBJ2-3; maybe TRBD1 (5 bases). In germline, CDR1 is LNHDA, CDR2 SQIVND (reference sequence). The V end lost 7 bases, the J end lost 2 bases, and 10 bases lay between the germline ends. There are 13 residues in the CDR3. The variable domain in full, completed from reference TRBV19 and TRBJ2-3, reads DGGITQSPKYLFRKEGQNVTLSCEQNLNHDAMYWYRQDPGQGLRLIYYSQIVNDFQKGDIAEGYSVSREKKESFPLTVTSAQKNPTAFYLCASTTEATDTQYFGPGTRLTVL.

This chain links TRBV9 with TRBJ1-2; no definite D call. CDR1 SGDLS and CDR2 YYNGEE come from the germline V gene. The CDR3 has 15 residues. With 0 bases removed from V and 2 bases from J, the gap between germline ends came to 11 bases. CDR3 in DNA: TGTGCCAGCAGCGTAGGATTCGGCAGAAACTATGGCTACACCTTC. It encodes CASSVGFGRNYGYTF.

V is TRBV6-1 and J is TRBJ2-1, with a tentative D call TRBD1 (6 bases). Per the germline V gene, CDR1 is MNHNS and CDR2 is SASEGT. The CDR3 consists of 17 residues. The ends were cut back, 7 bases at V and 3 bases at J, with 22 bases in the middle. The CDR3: CASTREPQGVLYNEQFF. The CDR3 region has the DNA TGTGCCAGCACCCGAGAACCACAGGGTGTCCTCTACAATGAGCAGTTCTTC.

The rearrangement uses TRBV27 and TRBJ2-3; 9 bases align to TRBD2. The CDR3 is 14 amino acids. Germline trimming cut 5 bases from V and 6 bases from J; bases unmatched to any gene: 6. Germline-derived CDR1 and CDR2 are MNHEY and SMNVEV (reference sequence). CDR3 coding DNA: TGTGCCAGCAGTCCGAGGACTAGCGAGGATACGCAGTATTTT. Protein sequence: CASSPRTSEDTQYF.

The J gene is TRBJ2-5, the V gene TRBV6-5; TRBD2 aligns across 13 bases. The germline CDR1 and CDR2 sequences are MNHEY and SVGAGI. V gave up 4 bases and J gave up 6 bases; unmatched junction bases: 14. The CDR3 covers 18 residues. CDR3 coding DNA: TGTGCCAGCAGTTCCGTCACTAGCGGGGGGGCCGTTCAAAAGACCCAGTACTTC. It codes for CASSSVTSGGAVQKTQYF.

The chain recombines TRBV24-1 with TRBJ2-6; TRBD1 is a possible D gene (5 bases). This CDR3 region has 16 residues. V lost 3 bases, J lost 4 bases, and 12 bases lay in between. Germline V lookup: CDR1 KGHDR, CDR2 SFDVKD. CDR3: CATSDPTGPGANVLTF. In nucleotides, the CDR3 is TGTGCCACCAGTGATCCTACAGGTCCCGGGGCCAACGTCCTGACTTTC.

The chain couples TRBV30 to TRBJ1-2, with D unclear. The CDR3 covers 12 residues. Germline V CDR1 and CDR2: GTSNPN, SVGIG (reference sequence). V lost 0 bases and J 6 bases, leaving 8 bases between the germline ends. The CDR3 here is CAWSVRENGYTF. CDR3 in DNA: TGTGCCTGGAGTGTACGGGAGAATGGCTACACCTTC.

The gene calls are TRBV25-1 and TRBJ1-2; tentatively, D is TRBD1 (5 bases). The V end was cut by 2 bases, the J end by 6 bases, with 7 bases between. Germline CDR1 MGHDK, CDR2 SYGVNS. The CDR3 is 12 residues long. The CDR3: CASSEGTDGYTF. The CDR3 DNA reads TGTGCCAGCAGTGAAGGGACGGATGGCTACACCTTC.